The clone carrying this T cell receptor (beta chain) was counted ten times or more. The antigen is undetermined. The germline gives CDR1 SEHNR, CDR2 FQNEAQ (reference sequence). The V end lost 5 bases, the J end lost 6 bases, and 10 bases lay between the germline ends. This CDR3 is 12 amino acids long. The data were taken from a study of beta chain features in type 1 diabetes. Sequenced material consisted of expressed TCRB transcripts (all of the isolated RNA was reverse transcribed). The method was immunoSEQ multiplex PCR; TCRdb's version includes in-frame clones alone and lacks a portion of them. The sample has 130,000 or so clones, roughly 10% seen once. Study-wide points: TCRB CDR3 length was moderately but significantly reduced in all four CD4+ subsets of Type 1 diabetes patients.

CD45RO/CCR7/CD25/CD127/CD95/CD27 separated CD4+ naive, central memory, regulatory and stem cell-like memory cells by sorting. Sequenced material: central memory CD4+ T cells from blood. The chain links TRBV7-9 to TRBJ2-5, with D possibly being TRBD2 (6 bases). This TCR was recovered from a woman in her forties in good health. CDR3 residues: CASSPGGKTQYF. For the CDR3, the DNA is TGTGCCAGCAGCCCTGGGGGGAAGACCCAGTACTTC.